One and the same sample provided the 14 T cell receptor beta chains below, sequenced in a study of CD8+ T cells in alopecia areata. Extracted RNA was reverse transcribed, and the resulting cDNA served as sequencing template. TCRdb's table, derived via immunoSEQ multiplex PCR, lists solely in-frame clones and lacks some. Of about 200,000 clones listed, about 50% are singletons. Treatment specified: oral pan-JAK inhibitor, 5-10 mg twice daily. The sample was CD4+ T cells sorted from blood, taken at week 4, from a patient treated with tofacitinib. These receptors were collected from a human donor with alopecia areata.

On this clone: Additional DNA sequences in this sample encode the identical CDR3. The chain recombines TRBV30 with TRBJ1-1; no clear D. This CDR3 is built from 13 residues. The V gene lost 2 bases and the J gene lost 1 base, with 8 bases spanning the gap. CDR1 and CDR2 (germline): GTSNPN, SVGIG (reference sequence). The CDR3 region has the DNA TGTGCCTGGAGTCGGGGAGCGAACACTGAAGCTTTCTTT. Translated: CAWSRGANTEAFF.

In this sample, this clone turned up many times. The chain couples TRBV5-6 to TRBJ1-1; D ambiguous. This CDR3 region has 14 residues. V was trimmed by 0 bases and J by 6 bases, leaving 12 bases between them. Germline CDR1 is SGHDT and CDR2 is YYEEEE. DNA of the CDR3: TGTGCCAGCAGCTTGGTAGGGTTCGTCGCTGAAGCTTTCTTT. This encodes CASSLVGFVAEAFF.

CDR3 sequence reads: CASRSGSWGEQFF. CDR3 bases: TGCGCCTCCAGATCGGGGTCCTGGGGTGAGCAGTTCTTC. The chain uses TRBV5-1 and TRBJ2-1; tentative D call: TRBD2 (5 bases). Trimming pared 10 bases from V and 9 bases from J, leaving 20 bases between. Germline V lookup: CDR1 SGHRS, CDR2 YFSETQ. CDR3 size: 13 residues.

This chain links TRBV27 with TRBJ2-3; perhaps D is TRBD1 or TRBD2 (5 bases each). CDR1 is MNHEY and CDR2 is SMNVEV in the germline V gene (reference sequence). Trimming shortened V by 3 bases and J by 7 bases, and 17 bases separated the two germline ends. The CDR3 totals 15 residues. CDR3 sequence reads: CASSFGARGSNTQYF. The CDR3 nucleotides read TGTGCCAGCAGTTTCGGGGCGAGAGGCTCGAATACGCAGTATTTT.

The rearrangement links TRBV2 to TRBJ1-5; no firm D call. Trimming shortened V by 2 bases and J by 2 bases, and 16 bases separated the two germline ends. This CDR3 contains 17 residues. Germline CDR1 reads SNHLY; CDR2 reads FYNNEI. CDR3 in amino acids: CASSEISPRRGNQPQHF. CDR3 coding DNA: TGTGCCAGCAGTGAAATTAGCCCCCGGAGGGGCAATCAGCCCCAGCATTTT.

In this sample, this clone turned up once. This chain links TRBV5-1 with TRBJ2-5, with D tentatively TRBD1 (5 bases). V lost 0 bases and J 5 bases, leaving 11 bases between the germline ends. The CDR3 loop spans 14 amino acids. The V gene's germline CDR1 is SGHRS and CDR2 YFSETQ. CDR3 sequence reads: CASSLEAGRETQYF. The CDR3 DNA reads as TGCGCCAGCAGCTTGGAGGCAGGGCGGGAGACCCAGTACTTC.

This chain joins TRBV5-6 and TRBJ1-2, with TRBD1 matching 8 bases. The V segment lost 6 bases and the J segment 6 bases; nucleotides outside the gene matches: 7. Germline CDR1 is SGHDT and CDR2 is YYEEEE. CDR3 length: 13 amino acids. The CDR3 loop reads CASTIRDRHGYTF. The DNA of the CDR3 is TGTGCCAGCACCATTCGGGACAGGCATGGCTACACCTTC.

The chain combines TRBV6-5 with TRBJ2-7; either TRBD1 or TRBD2 may fit D (5 bases each). In germline, CDR1 is MNHEY, CDR2 SVGAGI. This CDR3 is 13 amino acids long. Trimming took off 4 bases at V and 6 bases at J, with 13 bases between the two ends. The CDR3 reads CASSSIGAGEQYF. The DNA of the CDR3 is TGTGCCAGCAGTTCAATCGGGGCAGGCGAGCAGTACTTC.

The rearrangement links TRBV5-1 to TRBJ2-6; D is unresolved. Deletions cut 3 bases from V and 3 bases from J, with 10 bases between. CDR1 and CDR2 from the germline V gene are SGHRS and YFSETQ. The CDR3 is 15 amino acids. The CDR3 nucleotides read TGCGCCAGCAGCTACAAGTGGGTTGGGGCCAACGTCCTGACTTTC. This encodes CASSYKWVGANVLTF. Together with reference TRBV5-1 and TRBJ2-6, the CDR3 gives the full variable domain: KAGVTQTPRYLIKTRGQQVTLSCSPISGHRSVSWYQQTPGQGLQFLFEYFSETQRNKGNFPGRFSGRQFSNSRSEMNVSTLELGDSALYLCASSYKWVGANVLTFGAGSRLTVL.

The chain employs TRBV30 and TRBJ1-4; perhaps TRBD1 as D (5 bases). V lost 5 bases and J lost 7, with 14 bases in between. The CDR3 runs 13 residues. The germline V gene encodes CDR1 GTSNPN and CDR2 SVGIG (reference sequence). CDR3 bases: TGTGCCTGGCAGAGTTCAGGGAGTGAAAAACTGTTTTTT. As protein: CAWQSSGSEKLFF.

V and J are TRBV25-1 and TRBJ1-1; D unclear. Germline-derived CDR1 and CDR2 are MGHDK and SYGVNS. The CDR3 loop spans 14 amino acids. The ends were cut back, 4 bases at V and 4 bases at J, with 13 bases in the middle. CDR3 protein: CASSADGISTEAFF. In nucleotides, the CDR3 is TGTGCCAGCAGTGCTGACGGGATCTCCACTGAAGCTTTCTTT.

The chain uses TRBV5-4 and TRBJ2-7; 9 bases align to TRBD2. Germline V lookup: CDR1 SGHNT, CDR2 YYREEE (reference sequence). The V segment lost 4 bases and the J segment 5 bases; nucleotides outside the gene matches: 13. The CDR3 contains 16 residues. CDR3: CASSEFGTSRPDEQYF. CDR3 nucleotide sequence: TGTGCCAGCAGCGAATTCGGGACTAGCAGGCCGGACGAGCAGTACTTC.

The chain employs TRBV5-4 and TRBJ2-7, with TRBD1 as a possible D gene (6 bases). The CDR3 totals 13 residues. The V and J ends lost 4 bases and 5 bases respectively, with 13 bases between them. CDR1 is SGHNT and CDR2 is YYREEE in the germline V gene (reference sequence). In DNA, the CDR3 is TGTGCCAGCAGCCAGGGGACCCTCAACGAGCAGTACTTC. Residues: CASSQGTLNEQYF. The variable domain in full, completed from reference TRBV5-4 and TRBJ2-7, reads ETGVTQSPTHLIKTRGQQVTLRCSSQSGHNTVSWYQQALGQGPQFIFQYYREEENGRGNFPPRFSGLQFPNYSSELNVNALELDDSALYLCASSQGTLNEQYFGPGTRLTVT.

The rearrangement uses TRBV5-1 and TRBJ2-3; the match to TRBD1 covers 9 bases. The germline V gene encodes CDR1 SGHRS and CDR2 YFSETQ. J gave up 1 base and V 0 bases, and 6 bases lay outside the gene matches. The CDR3 has 17 residues. Here the CDR3 reads CASSLGTGAGRTDTQYF. CDR3 DNA sequence: TGCGCCAGCAGCTTGGGGACAGGGGCGGGACGCACAGATACGCAGTATTTT.